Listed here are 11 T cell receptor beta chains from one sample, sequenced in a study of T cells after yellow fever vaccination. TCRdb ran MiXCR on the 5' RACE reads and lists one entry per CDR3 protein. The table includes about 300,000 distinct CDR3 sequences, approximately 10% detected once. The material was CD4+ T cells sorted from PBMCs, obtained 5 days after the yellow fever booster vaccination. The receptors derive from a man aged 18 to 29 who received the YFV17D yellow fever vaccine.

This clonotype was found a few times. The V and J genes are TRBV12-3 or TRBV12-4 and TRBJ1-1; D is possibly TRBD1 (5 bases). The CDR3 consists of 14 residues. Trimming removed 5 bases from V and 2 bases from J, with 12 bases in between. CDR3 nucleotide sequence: TGTGCCAGCAGTCCTCCCAGGGTTAACACTGAAGCTTTCTTT. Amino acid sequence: CASSPPRVNTEAFF.

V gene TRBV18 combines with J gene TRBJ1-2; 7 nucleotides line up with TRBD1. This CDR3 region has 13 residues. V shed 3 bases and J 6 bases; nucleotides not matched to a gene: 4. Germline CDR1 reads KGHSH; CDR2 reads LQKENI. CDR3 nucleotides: TGTGCCAGCTCACCGTACCAGGGGGATGGCTACACCTTC. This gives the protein CASSPYQGDGYTF.

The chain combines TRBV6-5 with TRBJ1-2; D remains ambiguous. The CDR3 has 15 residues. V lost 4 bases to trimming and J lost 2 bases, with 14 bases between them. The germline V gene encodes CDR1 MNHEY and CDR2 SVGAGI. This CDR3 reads CASSFQYGSNYGYTF. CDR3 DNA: TGTGCCAGCAGTTTCCAATACGGAAGCAACTATGGCTACACCTTC.

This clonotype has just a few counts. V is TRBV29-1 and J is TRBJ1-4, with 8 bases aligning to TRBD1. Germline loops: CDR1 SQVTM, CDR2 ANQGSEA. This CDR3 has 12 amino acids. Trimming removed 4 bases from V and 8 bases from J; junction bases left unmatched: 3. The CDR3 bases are TGCAGCGTTGGGCAGGGGGCGGAAAAACTGTTTTTT. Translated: CSVGQGAEKLFF.

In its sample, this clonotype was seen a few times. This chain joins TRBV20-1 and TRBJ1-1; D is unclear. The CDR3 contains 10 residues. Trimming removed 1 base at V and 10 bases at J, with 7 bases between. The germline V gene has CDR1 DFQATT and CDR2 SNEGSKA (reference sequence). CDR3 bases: TGCAGTGCTAGAGGCGTAGCAGCTTTCTTT. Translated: CSARGVAAFF.

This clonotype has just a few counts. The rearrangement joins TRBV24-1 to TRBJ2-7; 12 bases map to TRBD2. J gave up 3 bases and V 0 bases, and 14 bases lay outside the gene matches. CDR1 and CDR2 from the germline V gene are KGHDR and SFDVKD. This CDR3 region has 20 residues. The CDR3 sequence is CATSDLLTASGGAPLYEQYF. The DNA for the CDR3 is TGTGCCACCAGTGATTTGCTAACTGCTAGCGGGGGGGCTCCTCTCTACGAGCAGTACTTC.

The CDR3 nucleotides read TGCGCCAGCAGCCATGGGGACAGGGGTTTGGCTAATGAAAAACTGTTTTTT. Translating gives CASSHGDRGLANEKLFF. The chain is built from TRBV4-1 and TRBJ1-4; TRBD1 agrees at 10 bases. This CDR3 spans 17 amino acids. V lost 3 bases, J lost 3 bases, and 7 bases stayed unmatched. Germline V gene sequence: CDR1 MGHRA, CDR2 YSYEKL.

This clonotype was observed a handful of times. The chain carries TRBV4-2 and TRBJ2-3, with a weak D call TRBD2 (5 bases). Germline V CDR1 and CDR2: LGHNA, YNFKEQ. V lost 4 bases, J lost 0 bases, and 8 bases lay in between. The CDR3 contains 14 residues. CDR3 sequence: CASSRSGSTDTQYF. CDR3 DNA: TGTGCCAGCAGCCGCAGCGGAAGCACAGATACGCAGTATTTT.

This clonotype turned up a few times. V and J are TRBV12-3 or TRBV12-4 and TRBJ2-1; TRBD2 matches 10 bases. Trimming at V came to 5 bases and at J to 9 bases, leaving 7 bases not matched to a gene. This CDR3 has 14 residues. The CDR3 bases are TGTGCCAGCAGTCTGAACCTAGCGGGGGTTGAGCAGTTCTTC. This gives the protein CASSLNLAGVEQFF.

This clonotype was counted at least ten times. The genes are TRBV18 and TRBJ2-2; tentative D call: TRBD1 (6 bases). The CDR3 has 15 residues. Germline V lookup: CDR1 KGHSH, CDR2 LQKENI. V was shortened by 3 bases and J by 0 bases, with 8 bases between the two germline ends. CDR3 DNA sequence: TGTGCCAGCTCACCGGCAGGGGCGAACACCGGGGAGCTGTTTTTT. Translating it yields CASSPAGANTGELFF.

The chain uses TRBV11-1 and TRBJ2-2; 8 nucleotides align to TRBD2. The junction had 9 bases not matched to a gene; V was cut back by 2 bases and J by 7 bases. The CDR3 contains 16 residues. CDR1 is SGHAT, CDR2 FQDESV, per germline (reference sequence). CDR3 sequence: CASSLMAGGLNGELFF. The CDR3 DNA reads TGTGCCAGCAGCTTAATGGCGGGGGGTTTGAACGGGGAGCTGTTTTTT.